This paragraph reports one T cell receptor beta chain. Its antigen is as yet unknown. Building of the TCR beta libraries involved iRepertoire HTBI primers and Arm-PCR of CDR3 regions. Each CDR3 protein gets one entry after TCRdb re-called the multiplex PCR reads with MiXCR. The repertoire holds about 430,000 distinct CDR3 sequences, with around a fifth as singletons. This sample stems from a study of regulatory T cells in long-lasting Graves disease. Study-wide findings and caveats: Patients with persistent disease showed a bias toward TRBV28, TRBJ1-2 and TRBJ2-5. Fewer public clonotypes were shared by new patients (around 970) than by persistent patients (around 2,900). Graves' patients with persistent disease showed TCR diversity lower than patients newly diagnosed.

Germline CDR1 reads SQVTM; CDR2 reads ANQGSEA. V was pared by 1 base and J by 4 bases, with 4 bases between. The CDR3 is 12 residues long. Indicated time point: persistent/refractory GD, antithyroid drugs over 5 years with positive TRAb. PBMCs provided the RNA from which the TCR library was made. This rearrangement joins TRBV29-1 to TRBJ2-2, with unresolved D. The clonotype comes from a female donor with Graves disease. The sample in question was peripheral blood mononuclear cells (PBMCs), obtained when the disease was refractory, from a patient treated with antithyroid drugs. This chain's CDR3 is CSVEGGTGELFF. The CDR3 DNA reads TGCAGCGTTGAAGGGGGCACCGGGGAGCTGTTTTTT.